Detailed here is one TCR beta chain. The antigen is undetermined. TCRdb passed the RACE reads through MiXCR, listing each CDR3 protein once. In the table there are approximately 180,000 distinct CDR3 sequences, roughly 30% of which are singletons. Noted time point: pre-sensitization, week 0. Treatment noted: therapeutic diphenylcyclopropenone sensitization with weekly scalp DPC. CDR3 length equals 13 residues. The germline V gene encodes CDR1 SGDLS and CDR2 YYNGEE. The V end lost 2 bases, the J end lost 6 bases, and 10 bases lay between the germline ends. This specimen comes from a study of human T cells and chemical hapten exposure. Whole-study results and caveats: Controls had significantly fewer large CDR3 similarity clusters than were formed by expanded TCRs. No alteration of TCRs above 1 in 1000 frequency was seen with DPC sensitization.

This clonotype originated in a young woman with alopecia areata. Some clones in this sample may be carry-over from other donors' samples. The input for sequencing was whole blood, taken in connection with sensitization to the hapten diphenylcyclopropenone (DPC). The chain combines TRBV9 with TRBJ2-3; D uncertain. CDR3 protein: CASSVGPSDTQYF. The CDR3, as DNA: TGTGCCAGCAGCGTTGGGCCGTCGGATACGCAGTATTTT. The entire variable domain, with the rest obtained from reference TRBV9 and TRBJ2-3, is as follows: DSGVTQTPKHLITATGQRVTLRCSPRSGDLSVYWYQQSLDQGLQFLIQYYNGEERAKGNILERFSAQQFPDLHSELNLSSLELGDSALYFCASSVGPSDTQYFGPGTRLTVL.